Presented here are 5 T cell receptor beta chains from one specimen sequenced in a study of blood T cell repertoires in COVID-19. Generated by immunoSEQ multiplex PCR, the TCRdb table keeps only in-frame clones and is missing some. This table has approximately 65,000 clones, about 81% appearing once. Sequencing used peripheral blood. The receptors here all came from an elderly man with acute or convalescent COVID-19.

The genes are TRBV24-1 and TRBJ2-2, with 15 nucleotides matching TRBD2. The CDR3 contains 21 residues. Losses at the gene ends were 5 bases for V and 5 bases for J; bases not matched to a gene: 17. Germline V gives CDR1 KGHDR, CDR2 SFDVKD. As DNA, the CDR3 is TGTGCCACCAGTGCCCAGGGACTAGCGGGGGGTGGAACAATAGCAACCGGGGAGCTGTTTTTT. Translating gives CATSAQGLAGGGTIATGELFF.

This sequence joins TRBV7-9 and TRBJ2-5, with a possible D match to TRBD1 (5 bases). The CDR3 is made up of 12 amino acids. Per germline, CDR1 SEHNR and CDR2 FQNEAQ (reference sequence). Trimming pared 9 bases from V and 2 bases from J, leaving 10 bases between. Written as DNA, the CDR3 is TGTGCCAGTTCGGACAATCAAGAGACCCAGTACTTC. Translating gives CASSDNQETQYF.

The J gene is TRBJ2-1, the V gene TRBV4-3; D ambiguous. Germline CDR1 and CDR2: LGHNA and YSLEER. This CDR3 comprises 15 residues. V was trimmed by 0 bases and J by 9 bases, leaving 15 bases between them. The CDR3 region has the DNA TGCGCCAGCAGCCAAGAGGCTAGACTCTCGAGTGAGCAGTTCTTC. Protein sequence: CASSQEARLSSEQFF.

This clone came up once. The genes are TRBV10-3 and TRBJ1-1, with 7 bases that match TRBD1. The germline CDR1 and CDR2 sequences are ENHRY and SYGVKD. This CDR3 has 11 residues. V lost 4 bases and J lost 10; bases outside the gene matches: 3. CDR3 residues: CAISGQGLAFF. The CDR3 region has the DNA TGTGCCATCAGTGGACAGGGCCTAGCTTTCTTT.

This sequence joins TRBV4-2 and TRBJ1-5; 7 bases map to TRBD1. The CDR3 sequence is 14 residues long. The V gene end was trimmed by 3 bases and the J gene end by 6 bases; junction bases not matched to a gene: 5. The V gene's germline CDR1 is LGHNA and CDR2 YNFKEQ. CDR3 DNA sequence: TGTGCCAGCAGCCAGCGACAGGGTGGTCAGCCCCAGCATTTT. Protein product: CASSQRQGGQPQHF.